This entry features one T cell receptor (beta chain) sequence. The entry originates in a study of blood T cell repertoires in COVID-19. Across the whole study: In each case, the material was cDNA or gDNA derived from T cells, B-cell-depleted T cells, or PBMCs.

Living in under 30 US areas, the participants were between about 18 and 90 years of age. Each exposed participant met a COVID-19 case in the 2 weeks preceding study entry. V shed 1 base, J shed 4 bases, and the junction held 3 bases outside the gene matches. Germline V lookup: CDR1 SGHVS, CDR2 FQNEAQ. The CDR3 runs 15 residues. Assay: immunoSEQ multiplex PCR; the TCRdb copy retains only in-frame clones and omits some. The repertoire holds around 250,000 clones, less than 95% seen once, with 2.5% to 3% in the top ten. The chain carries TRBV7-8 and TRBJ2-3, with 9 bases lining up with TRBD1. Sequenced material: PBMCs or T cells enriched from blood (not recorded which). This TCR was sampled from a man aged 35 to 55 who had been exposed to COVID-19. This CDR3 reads CASSLDRGHSDTQYF. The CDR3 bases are TGTGCCAGCAGCTTAGACAGGGGGCACTCAGATACGCAGTATTTT. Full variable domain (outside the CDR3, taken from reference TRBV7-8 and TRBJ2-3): GAGVSQSPRYKVAKRGQDVALRCDPISGHVSLFWYQQALGQGPEFLTYFQNEAQLDKSGLPSDRFFAERPEGSVSTLKIQRTQQEDSAVYLCASSLDRGHSDTQYFGPGTRLTVL.